The 19 T cell receptor beta chains given below trace back to one sample, sequenced in a study of CD4 T cells in relation to SARS-CoV-2 and coronaviruses (dated by TCRdb to the early 2020s). For these receptors, no antigen is known. Libraries came from the immunoSEQ multiplex PCR assay. Not all clones reach the TCRdb copy of this immuneACCESS table, which keeps in-frame sequences only. Checked studies attribute under half of the gap to unresolved V genes and leave the rest unexplained. In this sample the table shows approximately 20,000 clones, 77% of which occur a single time. The ten biggest clones cover around 25% of the sample. CD4+ T cells from unexposed donors were collected before the COVID-19 pandemic (2011-2018). The EasySep CD4+ T cell isolation kit was used to isolate CD4+ T cells once the cultures had run for roughly 10 days. The sequencing sample was made of CD4+ T cells from PBMCs, cultured in vitro. The receptors were gathered from a human donor in good health.

The J gene is TRBJ1-6, the V gene TRBV28, with D unresolved. The CDR3 is 12 residues long. Trimming cost V 5 bases and J 4 bases, with 3 bases left between them. The germline V gene encodes CDR1 MDHEN and CDR2 SYDVKM. CDR3 bases: TGTGCCAGCAGTCTTTATAATTCACCCCTCCACTTT. This sequence encodes CASSLYNSPLHF. Complete variable domain (other parts from reference TRBV28 and TRBJ1-6): DVKVTQSSRYLVKRTGEKVFLECVQDMDHENMFWYRQDPGLGLRLIYFSYDVKMKEKGDIPEGYSVSREKKERFSLILESASTNQTSMYLCASSLYNSPLHFGNGTRLTVT.

The rearrangement links TRBV6-2 or TRBV6-3 to TRBJ1-6; 8 bases fit TRBD1. The germline CDR1 and CDR2 sequences are MNHEY and SVGEGT. This CDR3 comprises 15 residues. V shed 5 bases, J shed 10 bases, and the junction held 10 bases outside the gene matches. CDR3 in amino acids: CASSQPRQGNSPLHF. DNA of the CDR3: TGTGCCAGCAGTCAGCCCCGACAGGGGAACTCACCCCTCCACTTT.

The chain combines TRBV5-4 with TRBJ2-2; 16 nucleotides line up with TRBD2. After removal of 4 bases from V and 5 bases from J, the junction contained 11 bases not matched to a gene. This CDR3 is 19 amino acids long. Germline V CDR1 and CDR2: SGHNT, YYREEE (reference sequence). CDR3 protein: CASSGEPGLAGGLTGELFF. CDR3 nucleotides: TGTGCCAGCAGCGGGGAACCGGGACTAGCGGGAGGGCTAACCGGGGAGCTGTTTTTT. Drawing the rest from reference TRBV5-4 and TRBJ2-2, the complete variable domain is ETGVTQSPTHLIKTRGQQVTLRCSSQSGHNTVSWYQQALGQGPQFIFQYYREEENGRGNFPPRFSGLQFPNYSSELNVNALELDDSALYLCASSGEPGLAGGLTGELFFGEGSRLTVL.

The CDR3 DNA reads TGTGCCAGCAGCCCCGAGGCGGGGGGGCTCGCAGATACGCAGTATTTT. This encodes CASSPEAGGLADTQYF. The chain joins TRBV5-6 to TRBJ2-3; 9 bases match TRBD2. Germline values: CDR1 SGHDT, CDR2 YYEEEE. The CDR3 spans 16 residues. Losses at the gene ends were 4 bases for V and 4 bases for J; bases not matched to a gene: 10.

V usage is TRBV30 and J usage is TRBJ2-7; 9 bases are a match to TRBD1. The junction had 6 bases not matched to a gene; V was cut back by 7 bases and J by 5 bases. The CDR3 consists of 12 residues. The germline gives CDR1 GTSNPN, CDR2 SVGIG (reference sequence). The CDR3 bases are TGTGCCTATGGGACAGGGAGCCACGAGCAGTACTTC. As protein: CAYGTGSHEQYF. Combining the CDR3 with reference TRBV30 and TRBJ2-7 gives the whole variable domain SQTIHQWPATLVQPVGSPLSLECTVEGTSNPNLYWYRQAAGRGLQLLFYSVGIGQISSEVPQNLSASRPQDRQFILSSKKLLLSDSGFYLCAYGTGSHEQYFGPGTRLTVT.

The chain couples TRBV5-1 to TRBJ1-2; D is undetermined. The germline V and J ends were trimmed by 0 bases and 3 bases, with 12 bases remaining between them. CDR3 length equals 15 residues. Per germline, CDR1 SGHRS and CDR2 YFSETQ. The CDR3 DNA is TGCGCCAGCAGCTTGGATCTGGGCGGATACTATGGCTACACCTTC. This translates into CASSLDLGGYYGYTF.

This chain links TRBV11-2 with TRBJ1-1; D gene uncertain. The V end lost 5 bases, the J end lost 6 bases, and 10 bases lay between the germline ends. The CDR3 covers 12 residues. Germline CDR1 reads SGHAT; CDR2 reads FQNNGV. CDR3 region: CASSPLGAEAFF. In DNA, the CDR3 is TGTGCCAGCAGCCCCCTAGGCGCTGAAGCTTTCTTT.

A few counts support this clone. The rearrangement joins TRBV7-2 to TRBJ1-4; possibly TRBD1 for D (5 bases). There are 13 residues in the CDR3. The V and J ends lost 5 bases and 12 bases respectively, with 16 bases between them. CDR1 SGHTA and CDR2 FQGNSA come from the germline V gene. For the CDR3, the DNA is TGTGCCAGCAGCCTGGGGCTCGGGAGGGAACTGTTTTTT. This translates into CASSLGLGRELFF.

V usage is TRBV6-2 or TRBV6-3 and J usage is TRBJ1-1; D is unresolved. The V gene's germline CDR1 is MNHEY and CDR2 SVGEGT. The CDR3 length is 15 residues. Trimming took off 2 bases at V and 4 bases at J, with 14 bases between the two ends. The CDR3 nucleotides are TGTGCCAGCAGTTACGGCCCCGAGAGGGTCACTGAAGCTTTCTTT. The encoded protein is CASSYGPERVTEAFF.

This chain links TRBV4-2 with TRBJ2-3, with 8 bases matching TRBD2. From germline, CDR1 is LGHNA and CDR2 YNFKEQ. Trimming cost V 1 base and J 6 bases; bases outside gene matches: 9. The CDR3 loop spans 16 amino acids. CDR3 DNA sequence: TGTGCCAGCAGCCAAGGCAATAGCGGGGCGGAGGATACGCAGTATTTT. It specifies CASSQGNSGAEDTQYF.

This chain uses TRBV4-3 with TRBJ1-4; possible D gene TRBD1, 6 bases. Germline CDR1 reads LGHNA; CDR2 reads YSLEER. This CDR3 has 16 residues. The V gene lost 0 bases and the J gene lost 8 bases, with 16 bases spanning the gap. This CDR3 reads CASSQDRGTRGEKLFF. The CDR3 nucleotides read TGCGCCAGCAGCCAAGATCGGGGCACGAGGGGGGAAAAACTGTTTTTT.

Written as DNA, the CDR3 is TGTGCTAGTGGTTTGACCCCCGGGAGCCTGACACACCCGAACACCGGGGAGCTGTTTTTT. This encodes CASGLTPGSLTHPNTGELFF. V is TRBV12-5 and J is TRBJ2-2; D might be TRBD2 (6 bases). This CDR3 region has 20 residues. Trimming took off 2 bases at V and 0 bases at J, with 22 bases between the two ends. The germline V gene encodes CDR1 LGHNT and CDR2 FRNRAP.

The chain uses TRBV5-1 and TRBJ2-7; 7 bases match TRBD1. Germline V gives CDR1 SGHRS, CDR2 YFSETQ. The CDR3 has 14 amino acids. The trim removed 4 bases at V and 4 bases at J, leaving 8 bases unmatched. CDR3 sequence: CASSPSGTVYEQYF. In DNA, the CDR3 is TGCGCCAGCAGCCCCTCCGGGACAGTGTACGAGCAGTACTTC.

The V gene is TRBV6-1, the J gene TRBJ2-7; TRBD2 matches at 12 bases. Germline assignment: CDR1 MNHNS and CDR2 SASEGT. The CDR3 totals 16 residues. With V trimmed by 1 base and J by 3 bases, 4 bases remained unmatched. This chain's CDR3 is CASSEGLAGVSYEQYF. In DNA, the CDR3 is TGTGCCAGCAGTGAAGGACTAGCGGGGGTAAGCTACGAGCAGTACTTC.

The gene calls are TRBV19 and TRBJ1-1; D possibly corresponds to TRBD1 (5 bases). The CDR3 is 13 residues long. Trimming shortened V by 3 bases and J by 10 bases, and 15 bases separated the two germline ends. The germline gives CDR1 LNHDA, CDR2 SQIVND (reference sequence). The CDR3 DNA reads TGTGCCAGTAGTATTCCGGGGGAAGGGTCAGCTTTCTTT. It encodes CASSIPGEGSAFF.

The CDR3 DNA reads as TGTGCCAGCAGCTTGGCTAGCGGGGGGGCGGAGACCCAGTACTTC. It yields the protein CASSLASGGAETQYF. This chain links TRBV5-4 with TRBJ2-5; TRBD2 matches at 12 bases. Germline V gene sequence: CDR1 SGHNT, CDR2 YYREEE (reference sequence). J gave up 5 bases and V 0 bases, and 2 bases lay outside the gene matches. The CDR3 is made up of 15 amino acids.

The chain is built from TRBV19 and TRBJ2-7, with D uncertain. CDR3 length equals 15 residues. CDR1 is LNHDA, CDR2 SQIVND, per germline (reference sequence). Trimming took 5 bases from V and 6 from J, leaving 20 bases between them. The CDR3, as DNA: TGTGCCAGTAGTTCGCGGCGCGATTCCAGTCCCGAGCAGTACTTC. The encoded protein is CASSSRRDSSPEQYF. Full variable domain (remainder filled in from reference TRBV19 and TRBJ2-7): DGGITQSPKYLFRKEGQNVTLSCEQNLNHDAMYWYRQDPGQGLRLIYYSQIVNDFQKGDIAEGYSVSREKKESFPLTVTSAQKNPTAFYLCASSSRRDSSPEQYFGPGTRLTVT.

V gene TRBV1 combines with J gene TRBJ2-3. TRBV1 represents a pseudogene. The CDR3 is 17 residues long. The CDR3 reads CTSSPGRLESGTDTQYF. Written as DNA, the CDR3 is TGCACCAGCAGCCCCGGGCGCTTGGAGTCGGGCACAGATACGCAGTATTTT.

CDR3: CASSQDRQIPGNTIYF. CDR3 nucleotide sequence: TGCGCCAGCAGCCAAGATCGCCAGATTCCTGGAAACACCATATATTTT. This chain connects TRBV4-3 to TRBJ1-3; D not certain. The length of the CDR3 is 16 residues. Germline lookup yields CDR1 LGHNA and CDR2 YSLEER. V was shortened by 0 bases and J by 2 bases, with 11 bases between the two germline ends.